This is a list of T cell receptor beta chains from one sample in a study of CXCR3-negative and CXCR3-positive naive CD8 T cells. TCRdb reanalyzed the 5' RACE reads and collapses them to one entry per CDR3 protein, without DNA. The table for this sample gives over 100,000 distinct CDR3 sequences. The sequenced material came from naive CXCR3+ CD8+ T cells from blood. The receptors derive from a human donor in good health. Some clones in this sample may be carry-over from other donors' samples. The CDR3 runs from the conserved cysteine through the conserved F or W. The order of the fields is CDR3 protein, J gene, V gene, CDR3 length.

CDR3aa: CASSPRTGSAYGYTF
j_gene: TRBJ1-2
v_gene: TRBV7-2
len: 15

CDR3aa: CASSSGGQGTYEQYF
j_gene: TRBJ2-7
v_gene: TRBV13
len: 15

CDR3aa: CASSSRTSGNTGELFF
j_gene: TRBJ2-2
v_gene: TRBV11-2
len: 16

CDR3aa: CASSLAIGRNTEAFF
j_gene: TRBJ1-1
v_gene: TRBV7-9
len: 15

CDR3aa: CASSLSIQNIQYF
j_gene: TRBJ2-4
v_gene: TRBV27
len: 13

CDR3aa: CASSQAGDYNYGYTF
j_gene: TRBJ1-2
v_gene: TRBV3-1
len: 15

CDR3aa: CASSEALREETQYF
j_gene: TRBJ2-5
v_gene: TRBV6-1
len: 14

CDR3aa: CSVTDSLEYGYTF
j_gene: TRBJ1-2
v_gene: TRBV29-1
len: 13

CDR3aa: CASSLGAGTFYNEQFF
j_gene: TRBJ2-1
v_gene: TRBV7-2
len: 16

CDR3aa: CASSLAGGGDYGYTF
j_gene: TRBJ1-2
v_gene: TRBV7-8
len: 15

CDR3aa: CASRGGQRTGELFF
j_gene: TRBJ2-2
v_gene: TRBV28
len: 14

CDR3aa: CASSFNAGLALETQYF
j_gene: TRBJ2-5
v_gene: TRBV4-2
len: 16

CDR3aa: CASSYHRGKSEAFF
j_gene: TRBJ1-1
v_gene: TRBV6-5
len: 14

CDR3aa: CASLRDRSTGELFF
j_gene: TRBJ2-2
v_gene: TRBV4-1
len: 14

CDR3aa: CASSQVHRGLGEQYF
j_gene: TRBJ2-7
v_gene: TRBV4-1
len: 15

CDR3aa: CASSQEGLAGNNEQFF
j_gene: TRBJ2-1
v_gene: TRBV4-1
len: 16

CDR3aa: CASSPWDSAYNEQFF
j_gene: TRBJ2-1
v_gene: TRBV7-9
len: 15

CDR3aa: CSASPDRGLNEQYF
j_gene: TRBJ2-7
v_gene: TRBV20-1
len: 14

CDR3aa: CASSYGSYRASTDTQYF
j_gene: TRBJ2-3
v_gene: TRBV5-4
len: 17

CDR3aa: CATSRGGLSYEQYF
j_gene: TRBJ2-7
v_gene: TRBV15
len: 14

CDR3aa: CASSPILPGQGFTEAFF
j_gene: TRBJ1-1
v_gene: TRBV28
len: 17

CDR3aa: CSVEGQGITGELFF
j_gene: TRBJ2-2
v_gene: TRBV29-1
len: 14

CDR3aa: CASSIPGQRPNGYTF
j_gene: TRBJ1-2
v_gene: TRBV7-8
len: 15

CDR3aa: CASSKNRGQETQYF
j_gene: TRBJ2-5
v_gene: TRBV28
len: 14

CDR3aa: CASSLVTGHNEQFF
j_gene: TRBJ2-1
v_gene: TRBV7-9
len: 14

CDR3aa: CASSLFLAGVVSGEQFF
j_gene: TRBJ2-1
v_gene: TRBV28
len: 17

CDR3aa: CSGEGNTGELFF
j_gene: TRBJ2-2
v_gene: TRBV29-1
len: 12

CDR3aa: CASSFLAGSTYEQYF
j_gene: TRBJ2-7
v_gene: TRBV28
len: 15

CDR3aa: CASSQESGPLYEQYF
j_gene: TRBJ2-7
v_gene: TRBV28
len: 15

CDR3aa: CASRLELNTGELFF
j_gene: TRBJ2-2
v_gene: TRBV5-1
len: 14

CDR3aa: CATSRDSQDYEQYF
j_gene: TRBJ2-7
v_gene: TRBV15
len: 14

CDR3aa: CASREELEYSSPLHF
j_gene: TRBJ1-6
v_gene: TRBV6-1
len: 15

CDR3aa: CASSFSGYSLYEQYF
j_gene: TRBJ2-7
v_gene: TRBV5-1
len: 15

CDR3aa: CASSDWTGLMNTEAFF
j_gene: TRBJ1-1
v_gene: TRBV5-4
len: 16

CDR3aa: CSAYGQIGYTF
j_gene: TRBJ1-2
v_gene: TRBV20-1
len: 11

CDR3aa: CAIGSLYSYEQYF
j_gene: TRBJ2-7
v_gene: TRBV7-9
len: 13

CDR3aa: CASSPRDRDLLLYMRSNQPQHF
j_gene: TRBJ1-5
v_gene: TRBV7-6
len: 22

CDR3aa: CASSLGAGSTEAFF
j_gene: TRBJ1-1
v_gene: TRBV12-3/TRBV12-4
len: 14

CDR3aa: CASRGSEAAKNIQYF
j_gene: TRBJ2-4
v_gene: TRBV2
len: 15

CDR3aa: CASSLHSANTGELFF
j_gene: TRBJ2-2
v_gene: TRBV7-6
len: 15